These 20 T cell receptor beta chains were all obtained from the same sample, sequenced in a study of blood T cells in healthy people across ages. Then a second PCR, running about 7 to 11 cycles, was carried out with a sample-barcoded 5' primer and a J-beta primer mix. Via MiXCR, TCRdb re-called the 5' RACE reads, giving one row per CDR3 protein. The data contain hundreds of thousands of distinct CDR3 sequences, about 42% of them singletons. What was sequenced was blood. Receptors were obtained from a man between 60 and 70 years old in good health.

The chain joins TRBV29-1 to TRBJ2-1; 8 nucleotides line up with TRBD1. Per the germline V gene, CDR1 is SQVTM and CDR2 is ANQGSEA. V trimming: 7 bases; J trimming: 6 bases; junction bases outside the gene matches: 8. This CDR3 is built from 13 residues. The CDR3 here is CSAKGQGANEQFF. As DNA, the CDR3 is TGCAGCGCCAAGGGGCAGGGGGCCAATGAGCAGTTCTTC.

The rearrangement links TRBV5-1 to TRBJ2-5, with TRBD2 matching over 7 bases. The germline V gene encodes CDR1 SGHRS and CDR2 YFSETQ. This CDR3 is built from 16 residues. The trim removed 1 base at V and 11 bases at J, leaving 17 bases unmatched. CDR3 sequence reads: CASSLQAGLSYNEQYF. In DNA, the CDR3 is TGCGCCAGCAGCTTGCAAGCGGGGCTATCCTACAATGAGCAGTACTTC.

The CDR3 reads CASSQGVLAGAYKEQYF. As DNA, the CDR3 is TGCGCCAGCAGCCAAGGGGTCCTAGCGGGGGCCTACAAGGAGCAGTACTTC. This rearrangement joins TRBV4-3 to TRBJ2-7; 10 nucleotides agree with TRBD2. The CDR3 sequence is 17 residues long. Unmatched junction bases numbered 13, after V lost 1 base and J lost 7 bases. The germline V gene encodes CDR1 LGHNA and CDR2 YSLEER.

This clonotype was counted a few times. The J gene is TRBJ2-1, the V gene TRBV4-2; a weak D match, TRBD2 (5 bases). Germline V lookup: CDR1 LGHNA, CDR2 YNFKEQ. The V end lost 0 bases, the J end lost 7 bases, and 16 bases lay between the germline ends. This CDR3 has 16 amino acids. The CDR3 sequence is CASSQDGQTPGNEQFF. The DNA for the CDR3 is TGTGCCAGCAGCCAAGATGGGCAGACCCCGGGGAATGAGCAGTTCTTC.

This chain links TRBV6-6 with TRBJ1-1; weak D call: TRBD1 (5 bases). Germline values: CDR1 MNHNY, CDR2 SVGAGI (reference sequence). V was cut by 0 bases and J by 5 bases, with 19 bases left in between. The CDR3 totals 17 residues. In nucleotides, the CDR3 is TGTGCCAGCAGTTACTCGGAATTTAGGGGCGCGGGGACTGAAGCTTTCTTT. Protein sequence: CASSYSEFRGAGTEAFF.

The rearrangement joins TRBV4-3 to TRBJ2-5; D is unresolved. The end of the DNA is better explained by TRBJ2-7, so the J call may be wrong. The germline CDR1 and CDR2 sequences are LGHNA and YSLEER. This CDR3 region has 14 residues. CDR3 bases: TGCGCCAGCAGCCAAGGCCCAGAGTCCTACGAGCAGTACTTC. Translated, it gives CASSQGPESYEQYF.

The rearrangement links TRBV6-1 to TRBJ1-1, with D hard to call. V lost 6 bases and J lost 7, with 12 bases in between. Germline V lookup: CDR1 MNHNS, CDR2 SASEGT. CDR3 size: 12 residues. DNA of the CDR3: TGTGCCAGCAGGCCACCGGGAGGTGAAGCTTTCTTT. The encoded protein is CASRPPGGEAFF.

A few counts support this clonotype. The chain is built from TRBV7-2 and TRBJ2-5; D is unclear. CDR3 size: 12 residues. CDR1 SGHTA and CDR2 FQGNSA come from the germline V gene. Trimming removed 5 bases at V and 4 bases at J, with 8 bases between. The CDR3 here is CASSNSGETQYF. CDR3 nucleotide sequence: TGTGCCAGCAGCAATTCTGGAGAGACCCAGTACTTC.

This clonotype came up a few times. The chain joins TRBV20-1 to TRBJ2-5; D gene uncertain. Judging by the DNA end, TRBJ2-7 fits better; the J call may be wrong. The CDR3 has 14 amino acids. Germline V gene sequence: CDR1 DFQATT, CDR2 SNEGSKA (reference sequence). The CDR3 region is CSATRDGSPGEQYF. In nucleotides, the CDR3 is TGCAGTGCAACCAGAGACGGCAGTCCCGGCGAGCAGTACTTC.

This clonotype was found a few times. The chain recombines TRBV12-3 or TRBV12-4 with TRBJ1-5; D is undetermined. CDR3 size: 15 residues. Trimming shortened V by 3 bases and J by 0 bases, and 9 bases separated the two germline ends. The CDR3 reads CASSFNTYSNQPQHF. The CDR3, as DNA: TGTGCCAGCAGTTTCAACACCTATAGCAATCAGCCCCAGCATTTT.

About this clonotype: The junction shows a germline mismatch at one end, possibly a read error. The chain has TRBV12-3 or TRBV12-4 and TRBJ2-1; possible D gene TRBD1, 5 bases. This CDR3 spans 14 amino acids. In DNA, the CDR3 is TGTACCAGCACCTTCGGATCAGGGCTTAAGCAGCAGTTCTTC. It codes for CTSTFGSGLKQQFF.

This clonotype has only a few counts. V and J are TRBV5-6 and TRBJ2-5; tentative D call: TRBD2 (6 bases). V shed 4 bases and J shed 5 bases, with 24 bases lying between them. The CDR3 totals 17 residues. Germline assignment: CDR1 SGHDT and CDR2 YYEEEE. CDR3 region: CASSPMTSSPFSETQYF. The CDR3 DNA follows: TGTGCCAGCAGCCCAATGACTAGTTCTCCGTTCTCGGAGACCCAGTACTTC.

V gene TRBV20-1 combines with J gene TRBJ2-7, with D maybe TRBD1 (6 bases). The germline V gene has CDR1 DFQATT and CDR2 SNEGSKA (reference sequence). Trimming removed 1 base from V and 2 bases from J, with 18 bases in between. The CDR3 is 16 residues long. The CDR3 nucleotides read TGCAGTGCTAGAGGCTTGGACAGCCAAGCGCCCTACGAGCAGTACTTC. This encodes CSARGLDSQAPYEQYF.

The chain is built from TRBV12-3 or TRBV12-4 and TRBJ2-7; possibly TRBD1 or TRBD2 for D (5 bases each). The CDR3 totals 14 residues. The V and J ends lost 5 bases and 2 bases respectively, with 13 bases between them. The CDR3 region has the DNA TGTGCCAGCAGTGCTGAGGGGTCCCCCTACGAGCAGTACTTC. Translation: CASSAEGSPYEQYF.

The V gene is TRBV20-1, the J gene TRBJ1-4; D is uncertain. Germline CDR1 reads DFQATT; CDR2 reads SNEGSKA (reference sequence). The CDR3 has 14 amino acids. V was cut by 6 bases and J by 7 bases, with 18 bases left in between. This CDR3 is CSAMESTKSEKLFF. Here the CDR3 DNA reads TGCAGTGCCATGGAATCTACTAAGAGTGAAAAACTGTTTTTT.

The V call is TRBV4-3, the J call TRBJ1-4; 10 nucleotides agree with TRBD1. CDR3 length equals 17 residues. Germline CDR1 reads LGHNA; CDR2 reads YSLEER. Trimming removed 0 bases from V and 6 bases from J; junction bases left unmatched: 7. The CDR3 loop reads CASSQDPSGTGDEKLFF. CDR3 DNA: TGCGCCAGCAGCCAAGACCCCTCAGGGACAGGGGATGAAAAACTGTTTTTT.

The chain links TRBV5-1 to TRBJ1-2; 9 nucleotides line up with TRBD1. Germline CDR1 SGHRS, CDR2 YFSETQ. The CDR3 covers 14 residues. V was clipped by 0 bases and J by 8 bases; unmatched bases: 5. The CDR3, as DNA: TGCGCCAGCAGCTTGGACAGGACAGGGGAGGGCTACACCTTC. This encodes CASSLDRTGEGYTF.

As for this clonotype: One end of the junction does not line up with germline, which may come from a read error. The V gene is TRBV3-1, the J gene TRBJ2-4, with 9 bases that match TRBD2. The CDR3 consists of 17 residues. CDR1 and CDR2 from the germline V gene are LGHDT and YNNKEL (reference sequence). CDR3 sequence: CANSQVSGGLVKNIQYF. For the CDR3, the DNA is TGTGCCAACAGCCAAGTTAGCGGGGGACTAGTCAAAAACATTCAGTACTTC. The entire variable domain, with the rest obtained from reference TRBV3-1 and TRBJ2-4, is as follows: DTAVSQTPKYLVTQMGNDKSIKCEQNLGHDTMYWYKQDSKKFLKIMFSYNNKELIINETVPNRFSPKSPDKAHLNLHINSLELGDSAVYFCANSQVSGGLVKNIQYFGAGTRLSVL.

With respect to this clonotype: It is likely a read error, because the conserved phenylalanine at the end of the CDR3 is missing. CDR3 nucleotides: TGTGCCAGCAGCCAAAAGGACAGCTATGGCTACACCTTA. Encoded protein: CASSQKDSYGYTL. The chain combines TRBV3-1 with TRBJ1-2, with D possibly being TRBD1 (6 bases). The germline CDR1 and CDR2 sequences are LGHDT and YNNKEL (reference sequence). Trimming removed 2 bases from V and 4 bases from J, with 8 bases in between. CDR3 length equals 13 residues.

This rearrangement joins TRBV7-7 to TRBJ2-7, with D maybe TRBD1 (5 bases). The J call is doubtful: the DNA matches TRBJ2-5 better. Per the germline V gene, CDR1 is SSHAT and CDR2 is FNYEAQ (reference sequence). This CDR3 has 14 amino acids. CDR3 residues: CASSPAGQGETQYF. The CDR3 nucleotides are TGTGCCAGCAGCCCCGCTGGGCAGGGCGAGACCCAGTACTTC.